The next 22 T cell receptor beta chains were all read from a single sample in a study of regulatory T cells in long-lasting Graves disease. Time point in this sample: newly diagnosed GD, antithyroid drugs for less than 3 months. Researchers made the TCR library from RNA that was extracted from PBMCs. Sequencing libraries for TCR beta were prepared with iRepertoire HTBI primers and Arm-PCR of CDR3 regions. A single record per CDR3 protein comes from TCRdb applying MiXCR to the multiplex PCR reads. In the table there are roughly 500,000 distinct CDR3 sequences, around 11% of which are singletons. The same data also contributed to another study, on T cells in Graves' hyperthyroidism and ophthalmopathy.

This material consisted of peripheral blood mononuclear cells (PBMCs), taken at new diagnosis, from a patient treated with antithyroid drugs. The origin of the receptors is a woman aged 30 to 39 with Graves disease.

Only a few counts were recorded for this clonotype. The chain carries TRBV20-1 and TRBJ2-5; D could derive from TRBD1 or TRBD2 (6 bases each). CDR3 size: 14 residues. V gave up 6 bases and J gave up 5 bases, with 19 bases separating them. The V gene's germline CDR1 is DFQATT and CDR2 SNEGSKA (reference sequence). The CDR3 coding sequence is TGCAGTGCCAGGGGACCGGGGGTCTCGGAGACCCAGTACTTC. Its protein is CSARGPGVSETQYF.

The chain joins TRBV15 to TRBJ1-5, with TRBD1 identical over 7 bases. The CDR3 has 17 amino acids. Looked up from germline, CDR1 is LNHNV and CDR2 is YYDKDF (reference sequence). Trimming at V came to 4 bases and at J to 2 bases, leaving 11 bases not matched to a gene. CDR3 residues: CATSTVIGQARNQPQHF. CDR3 bases: TGTGCCACCAGCACCGTCATCGGACAGGCTCGCAATCAGCCCCAGCATTTT. The full variable domain, rest sourced from reference TRBV15 and TRBJ1-5, is DAMVIQNPRYQVTQFGKPVTLSCSQTLNHNVMYWYQQKSSQAPKLLFHYYDKDFNNEADTPDNFQSRRPNTSFCFLDIRSPGLGDTAMYLCATSTVIGQARNQPQHFGDGTRLSIL.

This clonotype has ten or more counts. This rearrangement joins TRBV15 to TRBJ2-5; D is perhaps TRBD2 (5 bases). The germline V and J ends were trimmed by 3 bases and 0 bases, with 8 bases remaining between them. The germline V gene encodes CDR1 LNHNV and CDR2 YYDKDF (reference sequence). The CDR3 consists of 14 residues. The CDR3 sequence: CATSRTGNQETQYF. For the CDR3, the DNA is TGTGCCACCAGCAGGACCGGGAACCAAGAGACCCAGTACTTC. The whole variable domain, remainder taken from reference TRBV15 and TRBJ2-5, is DAMVIQNPRYQVTQFGKPVTLSCSQTLNHNVMYWYQQKSSQAPKLLFHYYDKDFNNEADTPDNFQSRRPNTSFCFLDIRSPGLGDTAMYLCATSRTGNQETQYFGPGTRLLVL.

In this sample, this clonotype turned up once. V gene TRBV6-9 combines with J gene TRBJ1-4; 7 nucleotides agree with TRBD1. The CDR3 has 13 residues. Germline values: CDR1 MNHGY, CDR2 SVAAGI. The trim removed 3 bases at V and 10 bases at J, leaving 5 bases unmatched. CDR3 sequence reads: CASSYLQGRKLFF. In DNA, the CDR3 is TGTGCCAGCAGTTACCTACAGGGGCGAAAACTGTTTTTT.

This clonotype was detected many times. The V and J genes are TRBV18 and TRBJ1-1; D not resolved. Germline values: CDR1 KGHSH, CDR2 LQKENI. The CDR3 runs 13 residues. V dropped 2 bases and J dropped 0 bases, with 4 bases sitting between them. CDR3 sequence (DNA): TGTGCCAGCTCACCAGGGATGAACACTGAAGCTTTCTTT. As protein: CASSPGMNTEAFF.

Here the CDR3 reads CASSVVTSSEQFF. DNA of the CDR3: TGTGCCAGCAGCGTAGTCACTAGCAGTGAGCAGTTCTTC. This sequence joins TRBV9 and TRBJ2-1, with D maybe TRBD2 (6 bases). V lost 0 bases, J lost 9 bases, and 10 bases lay in between. In germline, CDR1 is SGDLS, CDR2 YYNGEE. The CDR3 contains 13 residues.

The chain recombines TRBV4-3 with TRBJ2-7; 7 nucleotides align to TRBD2. Germline V lookup: CDR1 LGHNA, CDR2 YSLEER. J lost 3 bases, V lost 5 bases, and 10 bases had no gene match. The CDR3 loop spans 15 amino acids. In DNA form, the CDR3 reads TGCGCCAGCAGCACCCACAGCGGGATATACTACGAGCAGTACTTC. It is translated as CASSTHSGIYYEQYF.

The V call is TRBV4-2, the J call TRBJ1-1; no clear D. Germline V CDR1 and CDR2: LGHNA, YNFKEQ. The CDR3 loop spans 18 amino acids. Trimming took off 1 base at V and 1 base at J, with 19 bases between the two ends. The CDR3 loop is CASSQGPSKGYENTEAFF. For the CDR3, the DNA is TGTGCCAGCAGCCAAGGCCCCTCGAAAGGATATGAGAACACTGAAGCTTTCTTT.

This clonotype has at least ten counts. CDR3 loop: CASSGAEETQYF. The CDR3 DNA reads TGTGCCAGCAGTGGTGCAGAAGAGACCCAGTACTTC. The chain uses TRBV2 and TRBJ2-5, with D unclear. Germline V gene lookup returns CDR1 SNHLY and CDR2 FYNNEI. Deletions cut 4 bases from V and 3 bases from J, with 6 bases between. The length of the CDR3 is 12 residues.

This clonotype has a handful of counts. V usage is TRBV4-1 and J usage is TRBJ2-7, with D maybe TRBD2 (6 bases). The CDR3 sequence is 17 residues long. V lost 0 bases and J lost 2, with 17 bases in between. Germline CDR1 MGHRA, CDR2 YSYEKL. The CDR3 sequence is CASSQEPYGGSTYEQYF. The CDR3, as DNA: TGCGCCAGCAGCCAAGAACCCTACGGGGGAAGTACCTACGAGCAGTACTTC.

In its sample, this clonotype was seen many times. The V gene is TRBV18, the J gene TRBJ1-5, with no clear D. CDR3 size: 10 residues. CDR1 is KGHSH and CDR2 is LQKENI in the germline V gene. V shed 6 bases and J shed 9 bases, with 6 bases lying between them. The DNA for the CDR3 is TGTGCCAGCTCCACCAGGCCCCAGCATTTT. Its protein is CASSTRPQHF.

V and J are TRBV9 and TRBJ2-7, with TRBD1 identical over 8 bases. Looked up from germline, CDR1 is SGDLS and CDR2 is YYNGEE. Germline trimming cut 4 bases from V and 2 bases from J; bases unmatched to any gene: 8. CDR3 length: 15 amino acids. The CDR3 DNA is TGTGCCAGCAGCCCTCGACAGGGGCCAACCTACGAGCAGTACTTC. Translation: CASSPRQGPTYEQYF.

The rearrangement links TRBV9 to TRBJ2-7; the D gene is possibly TRBD1 (6 bases). The CDR3 loop spans 14 amino acids. Germline loops: CDR1 SGDLS, CDR2 YYNGEE. The V and J ends lost 2 bases and 2 bases respectively, with 11 bases between them. This CDR3 reads CASSVGDTPYEQYF. CDR3 DNA sequence: TGTGCCAGCAGCGTGGGGGACACCCCCTACGAGCAGTACTTC.

Ten or more counts support this clonotype. V gene TRBV20-1 combines with J gene TRBJ1-4; 9 positions match TRBD1. There are 13 residues in the CDR3. The trim removed 5 bases at V and 7 bases at J, leaving 5 bases unmatched. The germline CDR1 and CDR2 sequences are DFQATT and SNEGSKA (reference sequence). CDR3 DNA: TGCAGTGCTTTACAGGGGGCTAGTGAAAAACTGTTTTTT. This gives the protein CSALQGASEKLFF.

V usage is TRBV5-4 and J usage is TRBJ2-1, with TRBD2 matching 7 bases. The CDR3 contains 12 residues. V lost 4 bases, J lost 9 bases, and 4 bases stayed unmatched. Per germline, CDR1 SGHNT and CDR2 YYREEE (reference sequence). The CDR3 spells CASSPWGGEQFF. The CDR3 bases are TGTGCCAGCAGCCCTTGGGGGGGTGAGCAGTTCTTC.

This clonotype was detected only a few times. This rearrangement joins TRBV20-1 to TRBJ2-3, with TRBD1 identical over 7 bases. The CDR3 has 12 amino acids. Germline values: CDR1 DFQATT, CDR2 SNEGSKA (reference sequence). The J segment lost 0 bases and the V segment lost 7 bases, leaving 1 base of the junction unmatched. CDR3 nucleotide sequence: TGCAGTGGACAGGGTAGCACAGATACGCAGTATTTT. Encoded protein: CSGQGSTDTQYF.

As regards this clonotype: Since the CDR3 does not end with the conserved phenylalanine or tryptophan, this likely comes from a read error. This sequence joins TRBV11-2 and TRBJ2-7; D gene uncertain. The CDR3 covers 12 residues. Germline V gene lookup returns CDR1 SGHAT and CDR2 FQNNGV. V was trimmed by 3 bases and J by 3 bases, leaving 6 bases between them. CDR3 in DNA: TGTGCCAGCAGCTTGGCCAGCTACGAGCAGTACCTC. This translates into CASSLASYEQYL.

This clonotype was observed many times. The rearrangement uses TRBV28 and TRBJ2-1; possible D gene TRBD2, 5 bases. The DNA end is more similar to TRBJ2-5, so the J call may be wrong. This CDR3 region has 15 residues. The germline V gene has CDR1 MDHEN and CDR2 SYDVKM. CDR3 residues: CASSLLSPGQETQYF. CDR3 bases: TGTGCCAGCAGTTTATTGTCCCCGGGGCAAGAGACCCAGTACTTC.

This clonotype was seen at least ten times. The missing conserved phenylalanine or tryptophan at the end of this CDR3 makes a read error likely. The V gene is TRBV20-1, the J gene TRBJ2-3; D ambiguous. V lost 6 bases, J lost 6 bases, and 16 bases lay in between. Germline V gene sequence: CDR1 DFQATT, CDR2 SNEGSKA (reference sequence). The CDR3 loop spans 13 amino acids. The CDR3 nucleotides read TGCAGTGCCCCTACCCCTGGTCTGGATACGCAGTATCTT. It is translated as CSAPTPGLDTQYL.

The V call is TRBV7-8, the J call TRBJ2-1; D might be TRBD2 (6 bases). The V end lost 3 bases, the J end lost 6 bases, and 18 bases lay between the germline ends. Germline lookup yields CDR1 SGHVS and CDR2 FQNEAQ. This CDR3 is 16 amino acids long. The CDR3 bases are TGTGCCAGCAGCTTTAGGCCTGCGCGGAGGGGCAATGAGCAGTTCTTC. Protein product: CASSFRPARRGNEQFF.

The chain couples TRBV6-1 to TRBJ2-7; D might be TRBD1 (7 bases). Germline values: CDR1 MNHNS, CDR2 SASEGT. The CDR3 runs to 15 residues. The germline V and J ends were trimmed by 6 bases and 5 bases, with 20 bases remaining between them. CDR3 DNA: TGTGCCAGCAGCCCTCGGGGCGGGACAGTTGACGAGCAGTACTTC. Amino acids: CASSPRGGTVDEQYF.

This clonotype was seen ten or more times. The rearrangement links TRBV7-2 to TRBJ2-2; 8 bases map to TRBD1. Trimming at V came to 7 bases and at J to 9 bases, leaving 13 bases not matched to a gene. This CDR3 comprises 15 residues. Germline V gene lookup returns CDR1 SGHTA and CDR2 FQGNSA. The CDR3 loop reads CASTPQGQAGWELFF. The CDR3 DNA is TGTGCCAGCACCCCTCAGGGACAGGCCGGGTGGGAGCTGTTTTTT.